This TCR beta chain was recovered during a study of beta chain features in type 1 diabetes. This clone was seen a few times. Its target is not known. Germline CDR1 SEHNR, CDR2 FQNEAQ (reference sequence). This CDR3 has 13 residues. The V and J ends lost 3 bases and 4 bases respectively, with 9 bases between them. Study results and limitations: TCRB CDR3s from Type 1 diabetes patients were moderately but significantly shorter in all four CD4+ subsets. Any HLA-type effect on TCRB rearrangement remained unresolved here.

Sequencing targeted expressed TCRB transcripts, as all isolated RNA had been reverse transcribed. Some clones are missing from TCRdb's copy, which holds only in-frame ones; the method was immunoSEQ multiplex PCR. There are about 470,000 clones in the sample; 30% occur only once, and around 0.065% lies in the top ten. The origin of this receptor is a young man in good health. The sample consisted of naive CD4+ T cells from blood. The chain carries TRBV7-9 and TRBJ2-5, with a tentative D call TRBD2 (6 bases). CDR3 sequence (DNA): TGTGCCAGCAGCTTCGAGGGAGGAGAGACCCAGTACTTC. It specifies CASSFEGGETQYF. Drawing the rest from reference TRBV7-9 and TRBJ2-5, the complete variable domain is DTGVSQNPRHKITKRGQNVTFRCDPISEHNRLYWYRQTLGQGPEFLTYFQNEAQLEKSRLLSDRFSAERPKGSFSTLEIQRTEQGDSAMYLCASSFEGGETQYFGPGTRLLVL.